Shown below are 18 T cell receptor beta chains from a single sample sequenced in a study of T-cell reconstitution after alpha-beta-depleted transplantation in children (TCRdb year 2016). Receptor amplification or capture employed PCR. Data came from an Illumina HiSeq 2500. TCR library preparation used molecular barcoding, with unique molecular identifiers applied to normalize quantification of the TCRbeta repertoire. The public reads were reanalyzed by TCRdb: fastp trimming at Q25, MiXCR alignment, in-frame beta chains only. When rows share a CDR3 protein, they turn into one entry using the most common DNA and genes. The sample records 500,000 to 600,000 distinct CDR3 sequences, 30% to 35% of which are singletons. Jointly, the top ten make up 2% to 2.5% of the sample. The sample consisted of PBMCs from the stem cell graft donor, taken from the stem cell graft. These receptors were taken from a human donor who donated a stem cell graft to a child with aplastic anemia.

This clonotype has only a few counts. The chain has TRBV4-3 and TRBJ2-1, with TRBD2 identical over 11 bases. This CDR3 contains 16 residues. With 4 bases clipped from V and 1 base from J, the junction kept 3 bases outside the gene matches. Germline CDR1 LGHNA, CDR2 YSLEER. The DNA of the CDR3 is TGCGCCAGCAGCCTCCGGACTAGCGGGTCCTACAATGAGCAGTTCTTC. Translation: CASSLRTSGSYNEQFF.

This clonotype has more than one count but fewer than ten. The chain has TRBV9 and TRBJ2-2; D may be TRBD1 or TRBD2 (5 bases each). Germline V CDR1 and CDR2: SGDLS, YYNGEE. V dropped 7 bases and J dropped 4 bases, with 14 bases sitting between them. This CDR3 has 14 amino acids. The CDR3 is CASVRDPFTGELFF. The CDR3 DNA reads TGTGCCAGCGTCCGGGACCCATTCACCGGGGAGCTGTTTTTT.

V usage is TRBV29-1 and J usage is TRBJ1-1; no firm D call. The V end lost 8 bases, the J end lost 0 bases, and 7 bases lay between the germline ends. The CDR3 consists of 11 residues. Germline V gene lookup returns CDR1 SQVTM and CDR2 ANQGSEA. The CDR3 sequence is CSSAVNTEAFF. CDR3 coding DNA: TGCAGCTCCGCGGTGAACACTGAAGCTTTCTTT.

The sample holds a few counts of this clonotype. J is TRBJ2-3 and V is TRBV7-2, with TRBD2 matching 9 bases. This CDR3 has 16 amino acids. From germline, CDR1 is SGHTA and CDR2 FQGNSA. V lost 5 bases, J lost 2 bases, and 8 bases stayed unmatched. CDR3 nucleotide sequence: TGTGCCAGCAGCCGCAGACTAGCGGTTGACACAGATACGCAGTATTTT. Translated: CASSRRLAVDTDTQYF.

In its sample, this clonotype was seen a few times. The chain carries TRBV29-1 and TRBJ2-1, with D perhaps matching TRBD2 (5 bases). CDR3 length: 12 amino acids. Trimming left V 5 bases short and J 5 bases short, with 10 bases between. Per the germline V gene, CDR1 is SQVTM and CDR2 is ANQGSEA. The CDR3 spells CSVSAADNEQFF. The CDR3 coding sequence is TGCAGCGTTTCGGCAGCGGACAATGAGCAGTTCTTC.

The table lists this clonotype with a few counts. This chain uses TRBV6-5 with TRBJ2-1; D perhaps matches TRBD2 (6 bases). Trimming left V 2 bases short and J 9 bases short, with 14 bases between. Germline V lookup: CDR1 MNHEY, CDR2 SVGAGI. The length of the CDR3 is 14 residues. The CDR3 region has the DNA TGTGCCAGCAGTTACGGGACTCCCGGAGGTGAGCAGTTCTTC. Residues: CASSYGTPGGEQFF.

The V and J genes are TRBV11-2 and TRBJ1-1; D gene uncertain. V was trimmed by 5 bases and J by 6 bases, leaving 16 bases between them. This CDR3 is 14 amino acids long. Germline V lookup: CDR1 SGHAT, CDR2 FQNNGV. The DNA of the CDR3 is TGTGCCAGCAGCCGATTACAACAACCGGCTGAAGCTTTCTTT. Translation gives CASSRLQQPAEAFF.

This clonotype has more than one count but fewer than ten. The chain links TRBV27 to TRBJ1-5; TRBD1 matches at 11 bases. CDR1 and CDR2 (germline): MNHEY, SMNVEV (reference sequence). After removal of 6 bases from V and 6 bases from J, the junction contained 4 bases not matched to a gene. The CDR3 spans 14 residues. The chain's CDR3 is CASSGTGGTQPQHF. In nucleotides, the CDR3 is TGTGCCAGCAGCGGGACAGGGGGAACTCAGCCCCAGCATTTT.

In its sample, this clonotype was seen a few times. The chain joins TRBV29-1 to TRBJ1-3; D gene uncertain. Germline V gene lookup returns CDR1 SQVTM and CDR2 ANQGSEA. The length of the CDR3 is 14 residues. The germline V and J ends were trimmed by 0 bases and 3 bases, with 9 bases remaining between them. CDR3 amino acids: CSVEDWELGNTIYF. The CDR3, as DNA: TGCAGCGTTGAAGATTGGGAACTTGGAAACACCATATATTTT.

This chain connects TRBV5-5 to TRBJ2-1; 8 nucleotides line up with TRBD2. This CDR3 has 17 residues. The V segment lost 0 bases and the J segment 4 bases; nucleotides outside the gene matches: 9. The germline V gene encodes CDR1 SGHKS and CDR2 YYEKEE (reference sequence). The CDR3 nucleotides read TGTGCCAGCAGCTTGGCCTTGAAGAGCGGGGGATACAATGAGCAGTTCTTC. Translated: CASSLALKSGGYNEQFF.

The chain is built from TRBV7-2 and TRBJ1-1; 7 bases map to TRBD1. Per the germline V gene, CDR1 is SGHTA and CDR2 is FQGNSA. V was pared by 5 bases and J by 7 bases, with 16 bases of the junction left unmatched. The CDR3 spans 16 residues. The CDR3 bases are TGTGCCAGCAGCCCCTTCAGGGGGGGCCAGGGAGGTGAAGCTTTCTTT. Its translation is CASSPFRGGQGGEAFF.

V gene TRBV12-3 or TRBV12-4 combines with J gene TRBJ2-1, with TRBD1 matching over 7 bases. The CDR3 is 19 residues long. The V and J ends lost 3 bases and 6 bases, in that order; junction bases with no gene match: 20. Here the CDR3 reads CASSFSLPIDRARANEQFF. The CDR3 bases are TGTGCCAGCAGTTTTAGCCTCCCTATTGACAGGGCCAGAGCCAATGAGCAGTTCTTC.

This chain uses TRBV5-1 with TRBJ2-7; D assignment may be TRBD1 or TRBD2 (5 bases each). The V gene's germline CDR1 is SGHRS and CDR2 YFSETQ. The CDR3 is made up of 13 amino acids. The CDR3 DNA follows: TGCGCCAACAGCTTGTGGGCAGGGAGCGAGCAGTACGTC. Protein: CANSLWAGSEQYV.

This chain links TRBV5-1 with TRBJ2-1, with D perhaps matching TRBD2 (5 bases). Trimming left V 1 base short and J 2 bases short, with 10 bases between. The CDR3 runs to 15 residues. Germline CDR1 and CDR2: SGHRS and YFSETQ. CDR3: CASSLRLGAYNEQFF. The DNA for the CDR3 is TGCGCCAGCAGCTTGAGACTCGGGGCCTACAATGAGCAGTTCTTC.

This clonotype has a handful of counts. V and J are TRBV29-1 and TRBJ1-4, with 7 bases aligning to TRBD1. Germline CDR1 is SQVTM and CDR2 is ANQGSEA. There are 12 residues in the CDR3. With 5 bases clipped from V and 8 bases from J, the junction kept 5 bases outside the gene matches. As DNA, the CDR3 is TGCAGCGTTTCGAGGGGGCCGGAAAAACTGTTTTTT. It encodes CSVSRGPEKLFF.

The genes are TRBV11-2 and TRBJ2-5; 10 positions match TRBD1. The CDR3 is 16 amino acids. Germline values: CDR1 SGHAT, CDR2 FQNNGV. The V segment lost 5 bases and the J segment 5 bases; nucleotides outside the gene matches: 11. CDR3 in DNA: TGTGCCAGCAGCACCCGGACAGGGGGTGTAGTTGAGACCCAGTACTTC. Protein sequence: CASSTRTGGVVETQYF. The full variable domain, its missing parts supplied by reference TRBV11-2 and TRBJ2-5, is EAGVAQSPRYKIIEKRQSVAFWCNPISGHATLYWYQQILGQGPKLLIQFQNNGVVDDSQLPKDRFSAERLKGVDSTLKIQPAKLEDSAVYLCASSTRTGGVVETQYFGPGTRLLVL.

This clonotype was detected only a few times. The CDR3 sequence: CASSLMGWNYGYTF. The CDR3 nucleotides read TGTGCCAGCAGCTTAATGGGATGGAACTATGGCTACACCTTC. The chain carries TRBV7-2 and TRBJ1-2; D ambiguous. CDR1 and CDR2 from the germline V gene are SGHTA and FQGNSA. The CDR3 contains 14 residues. The V end was cut by 2 bases, the J end by 2 bases, with 9 bases between. The full variable domain, in which reference TRBV7-2 and TRBJ1-2 provide the parts outside the CDR3, is GAGVSQSPSNKVTEKGKDVELRCDPISGHTALYWYRQSLGQGLEFLIYFQGNSAPDKSGLPSDRFSAERTGGSVSTLTIQRTQQEDSAVYLCASSLMGWNYGYTFGSGTRLTVV.

V gene TRBV6-2 or TRBV6-3 combines with J gene TRBJ1-5; 7 positions agree with TRBD1. Germline CDR1 is MNHEY and CDR2 is SVGEGT. The ends lost 6 bases at V and 6 bases at J; junction bases unmatched: 2. This CDR3 comprises 12 residues. The CDR3 coding sequence is TGTGCCAGCAGGACAGGGAGTCAGCCCCAGCATTTT. This encodes CASRTGSQPQHF.